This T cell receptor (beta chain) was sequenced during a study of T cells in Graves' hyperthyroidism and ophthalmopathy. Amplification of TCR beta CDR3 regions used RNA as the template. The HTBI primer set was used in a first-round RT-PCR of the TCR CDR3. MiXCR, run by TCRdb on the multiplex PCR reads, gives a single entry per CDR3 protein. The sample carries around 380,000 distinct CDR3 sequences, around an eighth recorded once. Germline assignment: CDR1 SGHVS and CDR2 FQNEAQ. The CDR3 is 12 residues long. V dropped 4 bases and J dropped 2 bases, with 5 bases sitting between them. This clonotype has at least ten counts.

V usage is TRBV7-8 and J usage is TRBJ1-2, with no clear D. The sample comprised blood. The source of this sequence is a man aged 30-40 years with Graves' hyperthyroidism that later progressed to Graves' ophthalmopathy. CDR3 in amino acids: CASSYSNYGYTF. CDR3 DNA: TGTGCCAGCAGCTACAGCAACTATGGCTACACCTTC.